These 2 T cell receptor beta chains were sequenced from one sample in a study of shared clonotypes between healthy human individuals. The protocol was immunoSEQ multiplex PCR, while the TCRdb copy is restricted to in-frame clones and leaves out a portion. The data show some 650,000 clones, with more than 95% seen just once and approximately 0.057% held by the top ten. Sequenced material: naive CD4+ T cells sorted from blood. The sample's subset: CD45RA+ positively selected. These receptors were obtained from a woman under 40 in good health.

V gene TRBV6-1 combines with J gene TRBJ1-2; the D gene is possibly TRBD1 (5 bases). The CDR3 is made up of 14 amino acids. Trimming pared 7 bases from V and 4 bases from J, leaving 16 bases between. Germline CDR1 MNHNS, CDR2 SASEGT. DNA for the CDR3: TGTGCCAGCACCCGGGACCGCGCTTCCTATGGCTACACCTTC. This translates into CASTRDRASYGYTF.

The chain employs TRBV7-2 and TRBJ2-1, with D perhaps matching TRBD2 (5 bases). Germline lookup yields CDR1 SGHTA and CDR2 FQGNSA. The V end was cut by 5 bases, the J end by 8 bases, with 16 bases between. The CDR3 covers 14 residues. The CDR3 coding sequence is TGTGCCAGCAGCCCCTCGGAGGTTCTAGATGAGCAGTTCTTC. This gives the protein CASSPSEVLDEQFF.